One sample yielded the 10 T cell receptor beta chains listed below, sequenced in a study of response to subunit inactivated influenza vaccine (dated by TCRdb to 2016 to 2019). Library preparation was by RT-PCR. The data were produced on an Illumina HiSeq 2500. TCRdb reprocessed the public reads (quality trimming at Q25 with fastp, clone calling with MiXCR) and kept in-frame beta chains. Entries that share a CDR3 protein sequence are merged under the most common genes and DNA. This sample gives approximately 520,000 distinct CDR3 sequences in total; approximately 16% of them show up just once. The leading ten clones occupy less than 4% of the sample. The sample here was CD4+ T cells sorted from PBMCs, taken around 25 months after vaccination. These receptors came from a man aged 45 to 70 who received an inactivated influenza vaccine. Donor details come from another sample of the same person, matched by shared clones.

This chain links TRBV7-2 with TRBJ1-1; possibly TRBD1 for D (5 bases). The CDR3 has 14 amino acids. Trimming took 5 bases from V and 5 from J, leaving 15 bases between them. Germline loops: CDR1 SGHTA, CDR2 FQGNSA. CDR3 sequence reads: CASSLKGGTTEAFF. In DNA, the CDR3 is TGTGCCAGCAGCCTCAAGGGAGGGACGACTGAAGCTTTCTTT.

In its sample, this clonotype was seen many times. J is TRBJ2-1 and V is TRBV12-3 or TRBV12-4, with 8 bases that match TRBD2. V shed 5 bases and J 0 bases; nucleotides not matched to a gene: 3. The CDR3 length is 15 residues. CDR3 amino acids: CASSRSGSSYNEQFF. In DNA, the CDR3 is TGTGCCAGCAGTCGGAGCGGGAGCTCCTACAATGAGCAGTTCTTC.

V usage is TRBV9 and J usage is TRBJ2-3; 8 bases fit TRBD1. The CDR3 consists of 15 residues. J lost 6 bases, V lost 2 bases, and 8 bases had no gene match. In germline, CDR1 is SGDLS, CDR2 YYNGEE. CDR3 sequence: CASSVRTGYSDTQYF. The CDR3 coding sequence is TGTGCCAGCAGCGTGCGGACAGGGTATAGCGATACGCAGTATTTT.

J is TRBJ2-1 and V is TRBV7-9; 10 bases map to TRBD2. V was pared by 5 bases and J by 10 bases, with 14 bases of the junction left unmatched. Germline CDR1 is SEHNR and CDR2 is FQNEAQ (reference sequence). The CDR3 has 16 amino acids. In DNA form, the CDR3 reads TGTGCCAGCAGCCCCCAATCCACTAGCGGGAATCGGGAGCAGTTCTTC. Translating gives CASSPQSTSGNREQFF.

The chain has TRBV7-9 and TRBJ2-1, with D maybe TRBD2 (5 bases). Germline V gene lookup returns CDR1 SEHNR and CDR2 FQNEAQ (reference sequence). With 2 bases removed from V and 9 bases from J, the gap between germline ends came to 11 bases. The CDR3 contains 13 residues. The DNA for the CDR3 is TGTGCCAGCAGCTTACTCGGGGTGGGTGAGCAGTTCTTC. Amino acids: CASSLLGVGEQFF.

The rearrangement joins TRBV7-9 to TRBJ1-1; a possible D gene is TRBD1 (5 bases). The CDR3 is made up of 16 amino acids. V lost 5 bases and J 6 bases, leaving 22 bases between the germline ends. In germline, CDR1 is SEHNR, CDR2 FQNEAQ (reference sequence). The CDR3 nucleotides read TGTGCCAGCAGCCGCCTGACCGGGGCAGGGATCGCTGAAGCTTTCTTT. Translation gives CASSRLTGAGIAEAFF.

This clonotype was counted ten times or more. This chain joins TRBV7-9 and TRBJ2-2; a weak D match, TRBD1 (6 bases). Trimming left V 5 bases short and J 5 bases short, with 6 bases between. The CDR3 runs 12 residues. Germline V gene sequence: CDR1 SEHNR, CDR2 FQNEAQ (reference sequence). The DNA of the CDR3 is TGTGCCAGCAGCCAGGGGACCGGGGAGCTGTTTTTT. Its protein is CASSQGTGELFF.

This chain joins TRBV3-1 and TRBJ2-1, with 7 bases lining up with TRBD1. V was pared by 0 bases and J by 4 bases, with 3 bases of the junction left unmatched. The CDR3 is 15 amino acids. The germline V gene has CDR1 LGHDT and CDR2 YNNKEL (reference sequence). In DNA, the CDR3 is TGTGCCAGCAGCCAAGATGGGGACAGATACAATGAGCAGTTCTTC. Its protein product is CASSQDGDRYNEQFF.

This clonotype was seen a few times. CDR3 protein: CASGLVVTSGSNTGELFF. The DNA of the CDR3 is TGTGCTAGTGGTTTGGTAGTAACTAGCGGGTCGAACACCGGGGAGCTGTTTTTT. The chain employs TRBV12-5 and TRBJ2-2; 9 bases line up with TRBD2. This CDR3 region has 18 residues. After removal of 0 bases from V and 0 bases from J, the junction contained 5 bases not matched to a gene. Germline lookup yields CDR1 LGHNT and CDR2 FRNRAP.

This clonotype was seen many times. This chain uses TRBV3-1 with TRBJ2-5; D not certain. Trimming pared 2 bases from V and 1 base from J, leaving 11 bases between. Germline-derived CDR1 and CDR2 are LGHDT and YNNKEL (reference sequence). The CDR3 has 15 amino acids. CDR3: CASSQPLTSQETQYF. The CDR3 region has the DNA TGTGCCAGCAGCCAACCTTTGACATCCCAAGAGACCCAGTACTTC.